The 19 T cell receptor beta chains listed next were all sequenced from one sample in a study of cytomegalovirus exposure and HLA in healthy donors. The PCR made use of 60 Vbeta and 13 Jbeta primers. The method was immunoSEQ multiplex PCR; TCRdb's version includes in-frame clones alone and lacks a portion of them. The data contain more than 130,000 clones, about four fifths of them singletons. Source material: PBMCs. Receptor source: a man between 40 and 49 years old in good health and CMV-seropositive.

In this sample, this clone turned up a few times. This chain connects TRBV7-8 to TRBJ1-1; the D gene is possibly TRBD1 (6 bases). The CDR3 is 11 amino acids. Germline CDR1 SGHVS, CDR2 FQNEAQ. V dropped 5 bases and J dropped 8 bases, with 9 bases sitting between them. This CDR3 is CASSNQGEAFF. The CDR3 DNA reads TGTGCCAGCAGCAACCAGGGGGAAGCTTTCTTT. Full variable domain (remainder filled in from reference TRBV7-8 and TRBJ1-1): GAGVSQSPRYKVAKRGQDVALRCDPISGHVSLFWYQQALGQGPEFLTYFQNEAQLDKSGLPSDRFFAERPEGSVSTLKIQRTQQEDSAVYLCASSNQGEAFFGQGTRLTVV.

The CDR3 coding sequence is TGTGCCAGTAGTATTAATCGGGACAGGATCTATGGCTACACCTTC. Protein product: CASSINRDRIYGYTF. The V call is TRBV19, the J call TRBJ1-2, with 8 nucleotides matching TRBD1. The V gene end was trimmed by 3 bases and the J gene end by 4 bases; junction bases not matched to a gene: 7. Germline CDR1 is LNHDA and CDR2 is SQIVND (reference sequence). This CDR3 contains 15 residues. The full variable domain, rest sourced from reference TRBV19 and TRBJ1-2, is DGGITQSPKYLFRKEGQNVTLSCEQNLNHDAMYWYRQDPGQGLRLIYYSQIVNDFQKGDIAEGYSVSREKKESFPLTVTSAQKNPTAFYLCASSINRDRIYGYTFGSGTRLTVV.

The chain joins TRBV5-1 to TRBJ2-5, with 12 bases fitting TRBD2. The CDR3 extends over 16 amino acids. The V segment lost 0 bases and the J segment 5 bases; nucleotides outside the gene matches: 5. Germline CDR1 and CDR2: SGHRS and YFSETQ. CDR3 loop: CASSLGLAGDWETQYF. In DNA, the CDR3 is TGCGCCAGCAGCTTGGGACTAGCGGGGGATTGGGAGACCCAGTACTTC. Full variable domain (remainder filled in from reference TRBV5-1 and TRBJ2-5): KAGVTQTPRYLIKTRGQQVTLSCSPISGHRSVSWYQQTPGQGLQFLFEYFSETQRNKGNFPGRFSGRQFSNSRSEMNVSTLELGDSALYLCASSLGLAGDWETQYFGPGTRLLVL.

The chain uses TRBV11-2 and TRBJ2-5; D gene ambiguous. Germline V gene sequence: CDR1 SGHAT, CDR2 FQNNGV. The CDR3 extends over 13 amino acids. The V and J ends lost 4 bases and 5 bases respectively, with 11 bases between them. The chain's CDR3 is CASSSIRVETQYF. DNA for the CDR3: TGTGCCAGCAGCTCGATTCGGGTGGAGACCCAGTACTTC.

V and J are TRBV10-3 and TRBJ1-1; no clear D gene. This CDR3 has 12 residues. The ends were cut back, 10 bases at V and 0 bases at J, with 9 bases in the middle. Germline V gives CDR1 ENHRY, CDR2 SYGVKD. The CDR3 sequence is CATSPVNTEAFF. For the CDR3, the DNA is TGTGCCACCTCCCCGGTGAACACTGAAGCTTTCTTT.

The CDR3 DNA is TGTGCCAGCAGTTCGACAGGGGAAGGGCCCCTCCACTTT. This sequence encodes CASSSTGEGPLHF. The gene calls are TRBV25-1 and TRBJ1-6; 8 nucleotides line up with TRBD1. Germline trimming cut 5 bases from V and 13 bases from J; bases unmatched to any gene: 7. CDR3 length: 13 amino acids. The germline V gene encodes CDR1 MGHDK and CDR2 SYGVNS.

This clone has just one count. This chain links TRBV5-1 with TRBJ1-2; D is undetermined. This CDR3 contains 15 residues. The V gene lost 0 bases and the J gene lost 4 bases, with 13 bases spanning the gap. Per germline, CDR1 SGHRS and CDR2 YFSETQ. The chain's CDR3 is CASSLGVGGGYGYTF. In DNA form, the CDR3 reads TGCGCCAGCAGCTTGGGGGTAGGAGGTGGCTATGGCTACACCTTC.

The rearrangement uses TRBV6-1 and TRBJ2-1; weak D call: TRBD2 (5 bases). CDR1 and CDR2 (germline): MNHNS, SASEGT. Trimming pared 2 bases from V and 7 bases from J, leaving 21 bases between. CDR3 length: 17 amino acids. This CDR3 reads CASSERFATINGNEQFF. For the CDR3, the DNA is TGTGCCAGCAGTGAAAGATTCGCGACTATCAACGGTAATGAGCAGTTCTTC.

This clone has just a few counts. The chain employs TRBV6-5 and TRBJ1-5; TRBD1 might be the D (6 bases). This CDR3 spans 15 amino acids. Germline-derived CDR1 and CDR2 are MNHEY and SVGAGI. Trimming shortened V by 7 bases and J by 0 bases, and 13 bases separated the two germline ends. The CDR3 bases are TGTGCCAGCAAACTAGGACAGTTTAGCAATCAGCCCCAGCATTTT. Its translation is CASKLGQFSNQPQHF.

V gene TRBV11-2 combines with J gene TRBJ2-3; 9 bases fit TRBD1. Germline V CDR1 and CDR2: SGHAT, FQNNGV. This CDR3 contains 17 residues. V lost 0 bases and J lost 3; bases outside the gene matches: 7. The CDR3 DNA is TGTGCCAGCAGCTTAGAGCCCTACAGGGGGCAGACAGATACGCAGTATTTT. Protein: CASSLEPYRGQTDTQYF. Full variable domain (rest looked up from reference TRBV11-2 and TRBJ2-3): EAGVAQSPRYKIIEKRQSVAFWCNPISGHATLYWYQQILGQGPKLLIQFQNNGVVDDSQLPKDRFSAERLKGVDSTLKIQPAKLEDSAVYLCASSLEPYRGQTDTQYFGPGTRLTVL.

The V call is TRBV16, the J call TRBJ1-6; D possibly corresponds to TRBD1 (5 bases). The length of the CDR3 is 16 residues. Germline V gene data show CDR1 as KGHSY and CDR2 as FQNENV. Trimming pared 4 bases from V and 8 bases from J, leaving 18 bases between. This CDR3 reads CASSPPGLRDYSPLHF. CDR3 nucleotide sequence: TGTGCCAGCAGCCCCCCCGGGCTCCGGGACTATTCACCCCTCCACTTT.

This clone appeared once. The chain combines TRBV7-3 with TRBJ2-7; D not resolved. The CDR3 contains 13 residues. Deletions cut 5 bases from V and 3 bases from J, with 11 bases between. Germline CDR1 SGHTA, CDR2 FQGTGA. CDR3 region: CASSLGSHYEQYF. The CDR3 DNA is TGTGCCAGCAGCCTGGGCAGCCACTACGAGCAGTACTTC.

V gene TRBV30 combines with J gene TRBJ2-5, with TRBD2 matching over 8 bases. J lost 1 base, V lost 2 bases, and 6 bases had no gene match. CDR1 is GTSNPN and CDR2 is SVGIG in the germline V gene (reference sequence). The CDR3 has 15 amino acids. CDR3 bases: TGTGCCTGGAGTCTAGTAGCGGGATCCCAAGAGACCCAGTACTTC. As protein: CAWSLVAGSQETQYF.

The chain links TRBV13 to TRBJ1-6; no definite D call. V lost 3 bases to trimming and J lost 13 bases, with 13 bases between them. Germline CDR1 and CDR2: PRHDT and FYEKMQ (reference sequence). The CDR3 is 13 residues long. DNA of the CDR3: TGTGCCAGCAGCTTCCGACCCGAGGTGCCCCTCCACTTT. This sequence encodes CASSFRPEVPLHF. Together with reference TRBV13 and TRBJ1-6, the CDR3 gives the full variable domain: AAGVIQSPRHLIKEKRETATLKCYPIPRHDTVYWYQQGPGQDPQFLISFYEKMQSDKGSIPDRFSAQQFSDYHSELNMSSLELGDSALYFCASSFRPEVPLHFGNGTRLTVT.

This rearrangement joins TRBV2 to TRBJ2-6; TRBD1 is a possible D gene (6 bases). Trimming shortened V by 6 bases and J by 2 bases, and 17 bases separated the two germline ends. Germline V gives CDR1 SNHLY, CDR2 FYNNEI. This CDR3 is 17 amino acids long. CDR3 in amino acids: CASRERLGAAGANVLTF. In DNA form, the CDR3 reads TGTGCCAGCAGAGAACGTTTGGGGGCTGCTGGGGCCAACGTCCTGACTTTC.

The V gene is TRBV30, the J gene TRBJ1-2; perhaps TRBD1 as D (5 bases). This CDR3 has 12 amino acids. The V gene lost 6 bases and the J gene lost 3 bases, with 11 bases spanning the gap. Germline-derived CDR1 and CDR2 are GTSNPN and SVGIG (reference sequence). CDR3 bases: TGTGCCTGCAGGGTCTACTACTATGGCTACACCTTC. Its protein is CACRVYYYGYTF. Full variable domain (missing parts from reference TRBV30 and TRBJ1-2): SQTIHQWPATLVQPVGSPLSLECTVEGTSNPNLYWYRQAAGRGLQLLFYSVGIGQISSEVPQNLSASRPQDRQFILSSKKLLLSDSGFYLCACRVYYYGYTFGSGTRLTVV.

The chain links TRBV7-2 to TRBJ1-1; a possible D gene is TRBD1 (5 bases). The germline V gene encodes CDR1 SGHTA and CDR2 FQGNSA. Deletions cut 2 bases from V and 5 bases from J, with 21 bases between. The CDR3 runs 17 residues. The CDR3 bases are TGTGCCAGCAGCTTATCCGGGGCGGAGGGGTGGGGGACTGAAGCTTTCTTT. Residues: CASSLSGAEGWGTEAFF.

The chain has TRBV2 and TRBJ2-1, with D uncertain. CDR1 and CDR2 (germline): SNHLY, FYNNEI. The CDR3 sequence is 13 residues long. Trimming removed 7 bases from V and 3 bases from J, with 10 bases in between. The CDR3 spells CASTDGYYNEQFF. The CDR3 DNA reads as TGTGCCAGCACCGACGGGTACTACAATGAGCAGTTCTTC. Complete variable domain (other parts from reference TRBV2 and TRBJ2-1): EPEVTQTPSHQVTQMGQEVILRCVPISNHLYFYWYRQILGQKVEFLVSFYNNEISEKSEIFDDQFSVERPDGSNFTLKIRSTKLEDSAMYFCASTDGYYNEQFFGPGTRLTVL.

The CDR3 loop is CASSFMTGNGNGELFF. CDR3 DNA sequence: TGCGCCAGCAGCTTTATGACAGGGAACGGGAACGGGGAGCTGTTTTTT. The chain couples TRBV5-1 to TRBJ2-2, with 7 nucleotides matching TRBD1. With V trimmed by 2 bases and J by 7 bases, 11 bases remained unmatched. Germline CDR1 reads SGHRS; CDR2 reads YFSETQ. The CDR3 has 16 residues.